The 5 T cell receptor beta chains presented below share a single source sample, sequenced in a study of multiple sclerosis patients with progressive multifocal leukoencephalopathy (dated by TCRdb to between 2018 and 2021). The time point label, as the study defines it: before natalizumab initiation. Library method: the immunoSEQ multiplex PCR assay. TCRdb holds this immuneACCESS table with in-frame rearrangements only. Some clones are missing; in checked studies, unresolved V genes explain under half, and the rest has no known cause. In this sample the table shows 25,000 to 35,000 clones, approximately 92% of which occur a single time. The ten largest clones take up around 1.8% of the sample. Sequences were obtained from PBMCs. Source of these receptors: a man aged 25-45 years with multiple sclerosis.

This clone was recorded once. The chain carries TRBV30 and TRBJ2-1, with TRBD1 matching 9 bases. Germline CDR1 GTSNPN, CDR2 SVGIG (reference sequence). V lost 0 bases to trimming and J lost 10 bases; unmatched junction nucleotides: 10. This CDR3 is built from 15 residues. CDR3 protein: CAWSVTGTGIVEQFF. The DNA for the CDR3 is TGTGCCTGGAGTGTAACCGGGACAGGGATCGTCGAGCAGTTCTTC.

The chain is built from TRBV6-1 and TRBJ1-2, with D unclear. This CDR3 region has 17 residues. Per the germline V gene, CDR1 is MNHNS and CDR2 is SASEGT. Trimming removed 2 bases at V and 0 bases at J, with 16 bases between. CDR3 in DNA: TGTGCCAGCAGTGAACGGCAGGCTAGACCAGCTAACTATGGCTACACCTTC. Translated: CASSERQARPANYGYTF.

DNA for the CDR3: TGTGCCAGCAGCTTGATCCTAGCGGTACAAGAGACCCAGTACTTC. Translating it yields CASSLILAVQETQYF. V and J are TRBV5-4 and TRBJ2-5; 7 nucleotides align to TRBD2. V dropped 1 base and J dropped 2; count of bases not matched to a gene: 5. The CDR3 contains 15 residues. Germline V CDR1 and CDR2: SGHNT, YYREEE (reference sequence).

This clone was observed once. The chain has TRBV5-4 and TRBJ1-1; perhaps TRBD1 as D (6 bases). This CDR3 has 15 residues. Germline CDR1 reads SGHNT; CDR2 reads YYREEE (reference sequence). Trimming stripped 4 bases from V and 6 bases from J, with 19 bases between. CDR3 bases: TGTGCCAGCAGCCCCAAAGGGGGGGGCGACGCTGAAGCTTTCTTT. It is translated as CASSPKGGGDAEAFF.

V is TRBV7-2 and J is TRBJ2-1; unclear D gene. Germline CDR1 reads SGHTA; CDR2 reads FQGNSA. There are 13 residues in the CDR3. Between the trimmed V and J ends, which lost 1 base and 10 bases, there was a span of 11 bases. The CDR3 DNA reads TGTGCCAGCAGCTTAGGTGTTGTGACGGAGCAGTTCTTC. Amino acids: CASSLGVVTEQFF.